This T cell receptor beta chain was recovered during a study of monozygotic twins with inflammatory bowel disease. The CDR3 runs to 16 residues. Germline values: CDR1 SGHRS, CDR2 YFSETQ. With the 5' RACE reads reprocessed, TCRdb shows one record per CDR3 protein and no DNA. The sample shows fewer than 200,000 distinct CDR3 sequences, and over 2.5% sits with its ten largest clones. The chain joins TRBV5-1 to TRBJ2-7. The clonotype originates from a human donor with ulcerative colitis or Crohn's disease, or a healthy co-twin of an affected twin (not recorded which). Sequences were obtained from blood. The CDR3 here is CASSSGVGFRSYEQYF.